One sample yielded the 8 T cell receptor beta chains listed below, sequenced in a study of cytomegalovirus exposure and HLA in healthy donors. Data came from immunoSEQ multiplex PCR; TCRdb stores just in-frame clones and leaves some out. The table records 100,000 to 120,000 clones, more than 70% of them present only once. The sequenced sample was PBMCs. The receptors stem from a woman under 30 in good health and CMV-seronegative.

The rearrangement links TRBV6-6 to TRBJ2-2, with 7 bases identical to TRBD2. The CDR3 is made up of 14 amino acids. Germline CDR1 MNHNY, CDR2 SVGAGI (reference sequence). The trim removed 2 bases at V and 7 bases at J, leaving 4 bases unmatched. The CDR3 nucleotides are TGTGCCAGCAGTTACGGACTAGATCTCGGGGAGCTGTTTTTT. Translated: CASSYGLDLGELFF.

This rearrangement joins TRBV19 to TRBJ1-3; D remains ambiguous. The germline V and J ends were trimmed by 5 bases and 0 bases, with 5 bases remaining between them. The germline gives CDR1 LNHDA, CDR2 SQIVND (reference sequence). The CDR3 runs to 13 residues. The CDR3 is CASSHNSGNTIYF. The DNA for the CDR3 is TGTGCCAGTAGTCACAACTCTGGAAACACCATATATTTT.

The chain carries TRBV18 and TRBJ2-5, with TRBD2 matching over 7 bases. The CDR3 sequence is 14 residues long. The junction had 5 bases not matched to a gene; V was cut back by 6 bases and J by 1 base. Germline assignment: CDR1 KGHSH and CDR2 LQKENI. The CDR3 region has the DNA TGTGCCAGCTCCGCCAGCGGGGTCCAAGAGACCCAGTACTTC. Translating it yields CASSASGVQETQYF.

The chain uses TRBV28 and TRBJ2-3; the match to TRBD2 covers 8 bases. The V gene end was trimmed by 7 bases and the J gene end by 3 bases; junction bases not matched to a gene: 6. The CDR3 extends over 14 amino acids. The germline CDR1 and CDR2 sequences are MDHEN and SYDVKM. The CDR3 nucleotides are TGTGCCAGCACCCTCGGGGGGGCAACAGATACGCAGTATTTT. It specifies CASTLGGATDTQYF.

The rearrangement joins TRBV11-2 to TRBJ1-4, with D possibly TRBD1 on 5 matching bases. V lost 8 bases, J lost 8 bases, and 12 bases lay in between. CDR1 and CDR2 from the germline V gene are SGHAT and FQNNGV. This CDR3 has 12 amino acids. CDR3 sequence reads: CASLGGSEKLFF. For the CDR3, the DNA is TGTGCCAGCTTGGGGGGATCGGAAAAACTGTTTTTT.

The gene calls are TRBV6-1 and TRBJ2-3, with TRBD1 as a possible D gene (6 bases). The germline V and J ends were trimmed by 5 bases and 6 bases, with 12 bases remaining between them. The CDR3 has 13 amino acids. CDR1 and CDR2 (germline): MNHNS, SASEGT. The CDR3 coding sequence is TGTGCCAGCAGTCCCACAGGGTCGGATACGCAGTATTTT. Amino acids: CASSPTGSDTQYF.

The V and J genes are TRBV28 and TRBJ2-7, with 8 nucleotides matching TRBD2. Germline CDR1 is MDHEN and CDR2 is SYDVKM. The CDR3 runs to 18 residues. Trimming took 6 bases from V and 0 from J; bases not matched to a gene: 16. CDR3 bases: TGTGCCAGCAGCTCTAGCGGGCCTTGGGGAAAAAGCTCCTACGAGCAGTACTTC. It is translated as CASSSSGPWGKSSYEQYF. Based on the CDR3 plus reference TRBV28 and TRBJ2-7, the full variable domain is DVKVTQSSRYLVKRTGEKVFLECVQDMDHENMFWYRQDPGLGLRLIYFSYDVKMKEKGDIPEGYSVSREKKERFSLILESASTNQTSMYLCASSSSGPWGKSSYEQYFGPGTRLTVT.

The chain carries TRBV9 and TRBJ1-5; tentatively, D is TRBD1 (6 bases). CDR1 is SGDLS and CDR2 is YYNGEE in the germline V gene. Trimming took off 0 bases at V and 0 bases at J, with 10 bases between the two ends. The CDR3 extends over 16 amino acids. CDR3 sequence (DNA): TGTGCCAGCAGCGTAGGGGACAACTATAGCAATCAGCCCCAGCATTTT. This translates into CASSVGDNYSNQPQHF.